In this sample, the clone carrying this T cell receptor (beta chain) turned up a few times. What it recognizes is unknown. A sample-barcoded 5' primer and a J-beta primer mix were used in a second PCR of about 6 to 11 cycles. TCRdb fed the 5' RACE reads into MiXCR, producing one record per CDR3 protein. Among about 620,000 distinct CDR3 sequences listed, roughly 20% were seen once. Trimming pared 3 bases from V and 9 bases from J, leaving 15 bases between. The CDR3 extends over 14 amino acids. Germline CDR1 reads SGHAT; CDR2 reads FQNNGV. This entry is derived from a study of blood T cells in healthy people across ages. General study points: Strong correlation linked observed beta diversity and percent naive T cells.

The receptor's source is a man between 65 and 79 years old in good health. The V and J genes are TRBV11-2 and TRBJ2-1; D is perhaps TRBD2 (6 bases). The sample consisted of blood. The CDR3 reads CASSFAVGGGEQFF. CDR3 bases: TGTGCCAGCAGCTTCGCTGTGGGAGGAGGTGAGCAGTTCTTC.